One T cell receptor beta chain is described in this entry. What it binds is not known. The data stem from a study of cytomegalovirus exposure and HLA in healthy donors. Study-level points and caveats: Follow-up analysis found HLA locus-dependent TCR association rates, highest for DRB1 and lowest for HLA-C. The authors confirmed in vitro that a few CMV-associated chains were specific for CMV antigens.

60 Vbeta and 13 Jbeta primers were used in PCR. The assay was immunoSEQ multiplex PCR, and TCRdb's table has in-frame clones only and misses some. The sample includes about 200,000 clones, around 82% of them seen just once. CDR1 and CDR2 from the germline V gene are KGHSH and LQKENI. The CDR3 is 15 residues long. V shed 1 base and J 5 bases; nucleotides not matched to a gene: 8. J is TRBJ2-7 and V is TRBV18, with TRBD1 identical over 7 bases. The source of this sequence is a woman in her twenties or thirties in good health and CMV-seronegative. Input material: PBMCs. Written as DNA, the CDR3 is TGTGCCAGCTCACCACTATCAGGACAGGTGAACGAGCAGTACTTC. Protein sequence: CASSPLSGQVNEQYF.